The clone carrying this T cell receptor (beta chain) was picked up many times. Its antigen is not known. This record belongs to a study of CD8 T cells in ankylosing spondylitis. Study-level points and caveats: Some of the motif variants had earlier been found in reactive arthritis patients' fluid and blood. Disease-linked clones reportedly concentrated significantly in matched ankylosing spondylitis synovial fluid.

With molecular barcodes, quantitative 5'-RACE was used to make the TCR beta libraries. TCRdb re-derived calls from the 5' RACE reads in MiXCR, one entry per CDR3 protein. The sample shows 200,000 to 250,000 distinct CDR3 sequences, roughly 24% of them seen only once. The germline V gene encodes CDR1 MNHEY and CDR2 SVGEGT. The J segment lost 3 bases and the V segment lost 7 bases, leaving 8 bases of the junction unmatched. The length of the CDR3 is 15 residues. This sequence was found in a male donor with ankylosing spondylitis or in good health (not recorded which). Sequencing was done on a sample of blood, either unsorted or a sorted T cell fraction (not recorded which). The V gene is TRBV6-2 or TRBV6-3, the J gene TRBJ1-5, with 8 bases aligning to TRBD1. In nucleotides, the CDR3 is TGTGCCAGCACACCTCCGGGACAGGTCAATCAGCCCCAGCATTTT. The encoded protein is CASTPPGQVNQPQHF.